This TCR beta chain was recovered during a study of beta chain features in type 1 diabetes. About the research overall: Across every sample, over 100 million sorted cells were examined in total. General study results and limits: Reads derived from cDNA could over-represent cells showing high TCR expression. Among all four CD4+ subsets, Type 1 diabetes patients had TCRB CDR3s that were moderately but significantly shorter.

Germline CDR1 and CDR2: SGHRS and YFSETQ. The V gene end was trimmed by 4 bases and the J gene end by 5 bases; junction bases not matched to a gene: 8. The CDR3 extends over 14 amino acids. Reverse transcription of all isolated RNA meant that expressed TCRB transcripts were sequenced. Profiled with immunoSEQ multiplex PCR; TCRdb holds only in-frame clones, not every one. The sample has about 160,000 clones; about 63% are singletons. Central memory, naive, regulatory and stem cell-like memory CD4+ cells were sorted by CD45RO/CCR7/CD25/CD127/CD95/CD27. A note on this clone: Its specificity is unknown.

This receptor was identified in a man aged 25-45 years with type 1 diabetes. Sample: naive CD4+ T cells from blood. This chain links TRBV5-1 with TRBJ2-5; 7 bases agree with TRBD1. CDR3 loop: CASSNRQGRETQYF. The CDR3 nucleotides are TGCGCCAGCAGCAACAGACAGGGAAGGGAGACCCAGTACTTC.